A single sample is the source of the 14 T cell receptor beta chains below, sequenced in a study of beta chain features in type 1 diabetes. Study conclusions and caveats: When Type 1 diabetes patients were examined, their TCRB CDR3s proved moderately but significantly shorter in all four CD4+ subsets.

Their recognized antigens are unknown. Reverse transcription of all isolated RNA meant that expressed TCRB transcripts were sequenced. Produced via immunoSEQ multiplex PCR; TCRdb's table is partial and in-frame only. The data hold about 41,000 clones, with 65% to 80% observed a single time. Sequencing used Tregs from blood. These receptors were taken from a man in his thirties or forties with type 1 diabetes. Some clones in this sample may be carry-over from other donors' samples.

The chain employs TRBV15 and TRBJ2-2; the D gene is possibly TRBD1 (5 bases). This CDR3 is built from 17 residues. Per the germline V gene, CDR1 is LNHNV and CDR2 is YYDKDF (reference sequence). V gave up 0 bases and J gave up 4 bases, with 15 bases separating them. CDR3 loop: CATSRDHAGPSTGELFF. In DNA, the CDR3 is TGTGCCACCAGCAGAGATCACGCAGGGCCGAGCACCGGGGAGCTGTTTTTT.

CDR3 residues: CASSWTSGGASTDTQYF. CDR3 nucleotides: TGTGCCAGCAGTTGGACTAGCGGGGGGGCCTCCACAGATACGCAGTATTTT. The genes are TRBV13 and TRBJ2-3, with 15 nucleotides matching TRBD2. CDR3 length equals 17 residues. The V gene end was trimmed by 6 bases and the J gene end by 2 bases; junction bases not matched to a gene: 6. CDR1 and CDR2 from the germline V gene are PRHDT and FYEKMQ (reference sequence).

This clone was found a few times. V is TRBV5-5 and J is TRBJ1-2, with a weak D call TRBD1 (6 bases). CDR1 and CDR2 from the germline V gene are SGHKS and YYEKEE (reference sequence). Trimming took 0 bases from V and 4 from J, leaving 19 bases between them. The length of the CDR3 is 17 residues. The CDR3 DNA follows: TGTGCCAGCAGCTTGGTAGGTGGCCGGGGGGCGCGCTATGGCTACACCTTC. Residues: CASSLVGGRGARYGYTF. Together with reference TRBV5-5 and TRBJ1-2, the CDR3 gives the full variable domain: DAGVTQSPTHLIKTRGQQVTLRCSPISGHKSVSWYQQVLGQGPQFIFQYYEKEERGRGNFPDRFSARQFPNYSSELNVNALLLGDSALYLCASSLVGGRGARYGYTFGSGTRLTVV.

The J gene is TRBJ1-5, the V gene TRBV18, with 8 bases fitting TRBD1. Looked up from germline, CDR1 is KGHSH and CDR2 is LQKENI. V shed 8 bases and J 4 bases; nucleotides not matched to a gene: 4. The CDR3 is made up of 13 amino acids. The CDR3: CASAQGVNQPQHF. CDR3 nucleotides: TGTGCCAGCGCACAGGGGGTAAATCAGCCCCAGCATTTT.

This chain connects TRBV6-1 to TRBJ2-5, with 7 bases aligning to TRBD2. Germline-derived CDR1 and CDR2 are MNHNS and SASEGT. There are 14 residues in the CDR3. J was trimmed by 4 bases and V by 6 bases; bases with no gene match: 8. The CDR3 coding sequence is TGTGCCAGCAGGGAGGGAGGGTCTCTAGAGACCCAGTACTTC. Protein: CASREGGSLETQYF.

The chain links TRBV9 to TRBJ2-5; 7 bases agree with TRBD1. Per germline, CDR1 SGDLS and CDR2 YYNGEE. V trimming: 0 bases; J trimming: 5 bases; junction bases outside the gene matches: 7. This CDR3 region has 15 residues. This CDR3 is CASSVGLDRAETQYF. The CDR3, as DNA: TGTGCCAGCAGCGTAGGCCTCGACAGGGCTGAGACCCAGTACTTC. The variable domain in full, completed from reference TRBV9 and TRBJ2-5, reads DSGVTQTPKHLITATGQRVTLRCSPRSGDLSVYWYQQSLDQGLQFLIQYYNGEERAKGNILERFSAQQFPDLHSELNLSSLELGDSALYFCASSVGLDRAETQYFGPGTRLLVL.

This chain connects TRBV7-2 to TRBJ1-2; 11 bases are a match to TRBD1. Germline CDR1 reads SGHTA; CDR2 reads FQGNSA. This CDR3 comprises 16 residues. V shed 6 bases and J 5 bases; nucleotides not matched to a gene: 11. The chain's CDR3 is CASSQLFGQGAYGYTF. CDR3 coding DNA: TGTGCCAGCAGTCAACTCTTCGGACAGGGGGCTTATGGCTACACCTTC.

The chain couples TRBV2 to TRBJ2-5; D not resolved. The DNA end is more similar to TRBJ2-7, so the J call may be wrong. CDR3 length: 13 amino acids. The V gene's germline CDR1 is SNHLY and CDR2 FYNNEI. CDR3 loop: CASSEIWRNEQYF. The CDR3 DNA reads TGTGCCAGCAGTGAAATCTGGCGGAACGAGCAGTACTTC.

The chain is built from TRBV6-5 and TRBJ2-3; 8 bases agree with TRBD2. Per the germline V gene, CDR1 is MNHEY and CDR2 is SVGAGI. Trimming at V came to 6 bases and at J to 2 bases, leaving 4 bases not matched to a gene. The CDR3 runs 14 residues. The CDR3 loop reads CASRAGGHTDTQYF. As DNA, the CDR3 is TGTGCCAGCAGGGCGGGGGGTCACACAGATACGCAGTATTTT.

This chain connects TRBV4-1 to TRBJ2-2; 10 nucleotides agree with TRBD2. CDR3 length: 16 amino acids. Germline assignment: CDR1 MGHRA and CDR2 YSYEKL. V lost 3 bases to trimming and J lost 5 bases; unmatched junction nucleotides: 6. CDR3 coding DNA: TGCGCCAGCAGCCAGCCGACTAGCGGGTCTACCGGGGAGCTGTTTTTT. Its translation is CASSQPTSGSTGELFF.

There are a few counts of this clone. V and J are TRBV28 and TRBJ1-2, with TRBD1 as a possible D gene (5 bases). CDR3 size: 13 residues. CDR1 is MDHEN, CDR2 SYDVKM, per germline. The V end lost 8 bases, the J end lost 1 base, and 11 bases lay between the germline ends. The CDR3: CASETAINYGYTF. The CDR3 bases are TGTGCCAGCGAGACAGCCATTAACTATGGCTACACCTTC.

The table lists this clone with a count of one. The rearrangement uses TRBV27 and TRBJ2-3; 10 bases are shared with TRBD1. This CDR3 is 14 amino acids long. CDR1 is MNHEY and CDR2 is SMNVEV in the germline V gene (reference sequence). V lost 2 bases, J lost 6 bases, and 2 bases stayed unmatched. CDR3 coding DNA: TGTGCCAGCAGTTTAGGGACAGGGGTGGATACGCAGTATTTT. It encodes CASSLGTGVDTQYF.

CDR3 loop: CASGQVSYEQYF. DNA of the CDR3: TGTGCCAGCGGACAGGTATCCTACGAGCAGTACTTC. This chain links TRBV28 with TRBJ2-7; 7 positions match TRBD1. Unmatched junction bases numbered 2, after V lost 8 bases and J lost 1 base. CDR1 MDHEN and CDR2 SYDVKM come from the germline V gene. The CDR3 loop spans 12 amino acids.

This chain joins TRBV18 and TRBJ2-1, with a weak D call TRBD1 (6 bases). Germline CDR1 is KGHSH and CDR2 is LQKENI. V lost 2 bases and J lost 2, with 10 bases in between. The CDR3 spans 15 residues. CDR3 DNA sequence: TGTGCCAGCTCACCAGGGGGCAACCCCTACAATGAGCAGTTCTTC. Amino acids: CASSPGGNPYNEQFF.